This is a list of T cell receptor beta chains from one sample in a study of CD8+CD57+ T cells in acquired aplastic anemia. TCRdb ran MiXCR on the reads and lists one entry per CDR3 protein. Of some 280,000 distinct CDR3 sequences in the sample, roughly 50% are singletons; the top ten hold 6.5% to 10%. Source material: sorted CD4+, CD8+, or CD8+CD57+ T cells (not recorded which) from PBMCs. The receptors were gathered from a human donor with severe aplastic anemia or a healthy control (not recorded which). Each CDR3 is given with its conserved first and last residue.

V	J	CDR3
TRBV12-3/TRBV12-4	TRBJ2-4	CASSFRAGSENIQYF
TRBV18	TRBJ2-7	CASSPRHEYHEQYF
TRBV19	TRBJ1-6	CASSSGGNSPLHF
TRBV28	TRBJ2-4	CASSSPGTPQGNIQYF
TRBV19	TRBJ2-3	CASSIGVAQYF
TRBV20-1	TRBJ2-1	CSARVPLVNEQFF
TRBV6-1	TRBJ1-5	CASSEWGQGAHQPQHF
TRBV7-9	TRBJ2-7	CASTTSKGTGEPYEQYF
TRBV29-1	TRBJ1-1	CSVPGPYNTEAFF
TRBV10-3	TRBJ2-1	CAISGLAGGAYNEQFF
TRBV10-3	TRBJ2-1	CASSYSLFGQYRDEQFF
TRBV9	TRBJ1-2	CASSPSVTGQNYGYTF
TRBV2	TRBJ2-1	CASSEGTGGGEQFF
TRBV5-4	TRBJ1-4	CASSLTGAGEKLFF
TRBV14	TRBJ2-1	CASSQDLGSGEQFF
TRBV20-1	TRBJ1-1	CSAQPGLAREAFF
TRBV5-1	TRBJ2-1	CASSLHLAGGLSYNEQFF
TRBV7-2	TRBJ2-7	CASSFSGGRSYEQYF
TRBV20-1	TRBJ1-2	CSARELGGYGYTF
TRBV9	TRBJ2-3	CASSVATAGYSTDTQYF
TRBV4-1	TRBJ2-7	CASSQGLLGSTLNGSYEQYF
TRBV5-1	TRBJ2-3	CASSHDRLTDTQYF
TRBV7-3	TRBJ1-2	CASSLTPGQGYGYTF
TRBV7-2	TRBJ2-1	CASSPQTTTNEQFF
TRBV10-3	TRBJ1-3	CAINPGLNSGNTIYF
TRBV7-9	TRBJ2-5	CASSLFEGTQYF
TRBV7-9	TRBJ2-7	CASSLSPTYEQYF
TRBV15	TRBJ2-5	CATSSLGTKETQYF
TRBV2	TRBJ2-2	CASSGGQGTGELFF